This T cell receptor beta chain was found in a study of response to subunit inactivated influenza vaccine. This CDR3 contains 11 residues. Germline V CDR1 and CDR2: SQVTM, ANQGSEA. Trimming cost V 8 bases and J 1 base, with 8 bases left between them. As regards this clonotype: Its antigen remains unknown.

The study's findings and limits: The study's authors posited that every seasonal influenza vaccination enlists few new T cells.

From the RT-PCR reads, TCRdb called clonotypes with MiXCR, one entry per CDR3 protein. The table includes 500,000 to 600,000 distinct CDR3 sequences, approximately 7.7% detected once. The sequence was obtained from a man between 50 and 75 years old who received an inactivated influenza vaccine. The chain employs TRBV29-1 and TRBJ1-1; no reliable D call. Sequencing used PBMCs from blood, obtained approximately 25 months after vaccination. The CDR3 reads CSIRTNTEAFF. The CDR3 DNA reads TGCAGCATCAGGACGAACACTGAAGCTTTCTTT.